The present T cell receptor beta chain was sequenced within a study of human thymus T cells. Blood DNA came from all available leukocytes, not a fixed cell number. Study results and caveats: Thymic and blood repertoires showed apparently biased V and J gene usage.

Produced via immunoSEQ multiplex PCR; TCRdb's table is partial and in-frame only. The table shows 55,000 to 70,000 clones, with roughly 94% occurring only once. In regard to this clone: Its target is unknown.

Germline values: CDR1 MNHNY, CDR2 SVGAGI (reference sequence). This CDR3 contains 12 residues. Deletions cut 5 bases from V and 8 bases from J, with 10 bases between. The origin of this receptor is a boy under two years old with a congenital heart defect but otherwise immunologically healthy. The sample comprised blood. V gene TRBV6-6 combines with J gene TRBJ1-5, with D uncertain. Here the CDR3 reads CASSLIVEPQHF. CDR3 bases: TGTGCCAGCAGTCTGATCGTTGAGCCCCAGCATTTT.